The 11 T cell receptor beta chains presented below share a single source sample, sequenced in a study of cytomegalovirus exposure and HLA in healthy donors. The PCR used 60 Vbeta and 13 Jbeta primers. Profiling relied on immunoSEQ multiplex PCR, and the TCRdb table lists in-frame clones only, not all of them. Of 150,000 to 200,000 clones in the sample, approximately 80% were seen once. Sequenced: PBMCs. These TCRs come from a man aged 18 to 29 in good health and CMV-seropositive.

The J gene is TRBJ1-4, the V gene TRBV2, with unresolved D. CDR3 length: 13 residues. CDR1 is SNHLY and CDR2 is FYNNEI in the germline V gene. V lost 5 bases, J lost 4 bases, and 8 bases lay in between. DNA of the CDR3: TGTGCCAGCAGTAGTCAGGATAATGAAAAACTGTTTTTT. It yields the protein CASSSQDNEKLFF.

The chain couples TRBV7-9 to TRBJ2-7; a weak D match, TRBD1 (6 bases). CDR1 is SEHNR and CDR2 is FQNEAQ in the germline V gene (reference sequence). The V end was cut by 5 bases, the J end by 6 bases, with 14 bases between. This CDR3 has 13 residues. The CDR3 bases are TGTGCCAGCAGCCGCGGACAGCTCACCGAGCAGTACTTC. Encoded protein: CASSRGQLTEQYF. Filled out from reference TRBV7-9 and TRBJ2-7, the complete variable domain reads DTGVSQNPRHKITKRGQNVTFRCDPISEHNRLYWYRQTLGQGPEFLTYFQNEAQLEKSRLLSDRFSAERPKGSFSTLEIQRTEQGDSAMYLCASSRGQLTEQYFGPGTRLTVT.

This clone has a handful of counts. J is TRBJ1-1 and V is TRBV5-6; no definite D call. CDR1 and CDR2 from the germline V gene are SGHDT and YYEEEE. The CDR3 is made up of 12 amino acids. The ends were cut back, 4 bases at V and 2 bases at J, with 6 bases in the middle. Here the CDR3 reads CASSLFNTEAFF. The CDR3 bases are TGTGCCAGCAGCCTGTTCAACACTGAAGCTTTCTTT.

The chain joins TRBV6-1 to TRBJ1-1, with D tentatively TRBD1 (6 bases). CDR3 length equals 15 residues. Germline lookup yields CDR1 MNHNS and CDR2 SASEGT. Trimming pared 11 bases from V and 2 bases from J, leaving 21 bases between. The CDR3 coding sequence is TGTGCCGGCGACGATCCCAGGGGTACCAACACTGAAGCTTTCTTT. Translating gives CAGDDPRGTNTEAFF.

This clone was seen once. This rearrangement joins TRBV4-2 to TRBJ2-2; possibly TRBD2 for D (5 bases). CDR3 length equals 15 residues. CDR1 and CDR2 from the germline V gene are LGHNA and YNFKEQ. Trimming shortened V by 0 bases and J by 7 bases, and 12 bases separated the two germline ends. In nucleotides, the CDR3 is TGTGCCAGCAGCCAAGATCCCCTCGGAGGCGGGGAGCTGTTTTTT. Encoded protein: CASSQDPLGGGELFF.

The chain has TRBV20-1 and TRBJ1-1, with D unresolved. CDR1 DFQATT and CDR2 SNEGSKA come from the germline V gene (reference sequence). V lost 7 bases to trimming and J lost 6 bases, with 9 bases between them. This CDR3 is built from 10 residues. The CDR3 reads CSVPGSEAFF. The DNA of the CDR3 is TGCAGTGTTCCAGGCTCTGAAGCTTTCTTT.

The chain has TRBV10-3 and TRBJ2-1; TRBD1 aligns across 9 bases. This CDR3 spans 15 amino acids. With V trimmed by 9 bases and J by 6 bases, 12 bases remained unmatched. From germline, CDR1 is ENHRY and CDR2 SYGVKD. CDR3 sequence: CAIKKGQGTRNEQFF. In DNA, the CDR3 is TGTGCCATAAAAAAGGGACAGGGAACCCGCAATGAGCAGTTCTTC.

The chain combines TRBV19 with TRBJ1-1; 9 positions agree with TRBD1. Trimming took 6 bases from V and 1 from J; bases not matched to a gene: 12. CDR3 length: 17 residues. Looked up from germline, CDR1 is LNHDA and CDR2 is SQIVND (reference sequence). The CDR3 coding sequence is TGTGCCAGTAGCCCCCGGGGACAGGGAGTGGGGAACACTGAAGCTTTCTTT. Amino acid sequence: CASSPRGQGVGNTEAFF.

The chain links TRBV11-2 to TRBJ2-5, with D tentatively TRBD2 (5 bases). In germline, CDR1 is SGHAT, CDR2 FQNNGV. Trimming removed 1 base at V and 7 bases at J, with 13 bases between. CDR3 size: 14 residues. The CDR3 bases are TGTGCCAGCAGCTTAGGATGGGGAGTGGGGACCCAGTACTTC. Translating gives CASSLGWGVGTQYF.

Here the CDR3 DNA reads TGTGCCAGCAGTTCACCAGGGGGCGAGGGCTATGGCTACACCTTC. Its translation is CASSSPGGEGYGYTF. V gene TRBV6-5 combines with J gene TRBJ1-2; 8 bases are a match to TRBD1. Germline V gene data show CDR1 as MNHEY and CDR2 as SVGAGI. This CDR3 is 15 amino acids long. V gave up 4 bases and J gave up 4 bases; unmatched junction bases: 8.

The chain couples TRBV6-5 to TRBJ2-3; no firm D call. In germline, CDR1 is MNHEY, CDR2 SVGAGI. The CDR3 totals 15 residues. Trimming removed 0 bases from V and 4 bases from J, with 11 bases in between. CDR3 region: CASSYSSRFADTQYF. The CDR3 DNA sequence: TGTGCCAGCAGTTACTCTTCGAGGTTTGCAGATACGCAGTATTTT.